The source of this T cell receptor (beta chain) is a study of PD-L1 blockade in urothelial cancer. For the study at large: The year 2014 saw patients start atezolizumab, 1,200 mg intravenously every 3 weeks. Blood analyses occurred 3 weeks (second dose) and 6 weeks post treatment start.

Study conclusions and caveats: When pretreatment blood TCR clonality was below the median, it predicted better survival.

About this clone: Its antigen is unidentified.

Time point reported: pretreatment peripheral blood. Between 1 and 8 samples, pretreatment and on-treatment, were given by each patient. Germline CDR1 is SGHDT and CDR2 is YYEEEE. V was cut by 3 bases and J by 5 bases, with 18 bases left in between. The CDR3 totals 15 residues. Only in-frame clones appear in the TCRdb table, and some are missing; sequencing was by immunoSEQ multiplex PCR. The sample holds 72,000 or so clones, approximately 86% seen once. The origin of this receptor is a man aged 55 to 69 with urothelial cancer. J is TRBJ2-7 and V is TRBV5-6, with a possible D match to TRBD1 (6 bases). The sequences come from PBMCs, collected around atezolizumab (anti-PD-L1) treatment. The CDR3, as DNA: TGTGCCAGCAGCTACCTGAGCCGACAGGACGACGAGCAGTACTTC. This encodes CASSYLSRQDDEQYF.